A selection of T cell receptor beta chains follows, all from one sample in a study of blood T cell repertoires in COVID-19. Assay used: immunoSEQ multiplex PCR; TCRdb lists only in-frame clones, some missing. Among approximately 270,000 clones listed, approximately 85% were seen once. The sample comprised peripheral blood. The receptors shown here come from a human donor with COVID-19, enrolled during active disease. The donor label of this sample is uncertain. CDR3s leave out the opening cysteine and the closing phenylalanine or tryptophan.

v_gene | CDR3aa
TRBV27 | ASPSGNPGGLDRNQPQH
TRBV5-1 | ASSADAGGPHSYEQY
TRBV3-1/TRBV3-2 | ASSQAPGTAYEQY
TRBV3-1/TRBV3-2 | ASSHGSGGGIYEQY
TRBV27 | ASSWARRESGETQY
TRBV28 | ASSPTRIQGASTEAF
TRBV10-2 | ASSDLVGGNT
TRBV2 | ASSSGTGSYEQY
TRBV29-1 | SVEGDSYEQY
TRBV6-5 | ASSPLVRGAGELF
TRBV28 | ASSLSASGTGGIPYGYT
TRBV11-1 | ASRVGGQRIKKLF
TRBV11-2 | ASSLRQGHNMNTEAF
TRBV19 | ASSARTGGSEKLF
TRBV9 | ASSATGYTGELF
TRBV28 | ASSRDTNQETQY
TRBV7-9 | ASSSGIYNSPLH
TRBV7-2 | ASSLGRTGSTDTQY
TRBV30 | AWSVGGGAGNEKLF
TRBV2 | ASRVGQSPNEKLF
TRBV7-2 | ASSTRTSGRREY
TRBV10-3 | AIMAAMVSGNTIY
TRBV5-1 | ASSLAGGRVEKLF
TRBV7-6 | ASSPGTGYNEKLF
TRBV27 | ASSLTGTGGTDTQY
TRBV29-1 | SVGTGGNSYEQY
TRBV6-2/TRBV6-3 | ASSYGFNTEAF
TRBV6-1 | ASSEPYGEFANTEAF
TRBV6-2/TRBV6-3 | ASSISGRPYNEQF
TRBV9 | ASSVESTGNTEAF
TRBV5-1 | ASSNDGQVDGGYT
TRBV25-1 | ASSESRSSGANVLT
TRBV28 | ASSSQQGGGYT
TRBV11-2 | ASSIRGRGSYEQY
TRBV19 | ASSRWTGYNEKLF
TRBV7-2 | ASSFPGAGYGYT
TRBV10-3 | AISESGTDTQY